This TCR beta chain derives from a study of T cells in localized non-small cell lung cancer. Germline V gene sequence: CDR1 SGHRS, CDR2 YFSETQ. The CDR3 sequence is 15 residues long. V was shortened by 4 bases and J by 0 bases, with 14 bases between the two germline ends. This clone was observed a few times. Clones were read by immunoSEQ multiplex PCR, and TCRdb kept only the in-frame ones, dropping some. The sample records 2,900 or so clones, 24% being singletons. The receptor was derived from a man between 40 and 75 years old with stage I lung adenocarcinoma. The chain uses TRBV5-1 and TRBJ2-7; a weak D match, TRBD1 (6 bases). Sequenced here: lung tumor tissue, sampled before any cancer treatment. The CDR3 region is CASSGGHASSYEQYF. The CDR3 DNA follows: TGCGCCAGCAGCGGGGGACACGCGAGCTCCTACGAGCAGTACTTC.